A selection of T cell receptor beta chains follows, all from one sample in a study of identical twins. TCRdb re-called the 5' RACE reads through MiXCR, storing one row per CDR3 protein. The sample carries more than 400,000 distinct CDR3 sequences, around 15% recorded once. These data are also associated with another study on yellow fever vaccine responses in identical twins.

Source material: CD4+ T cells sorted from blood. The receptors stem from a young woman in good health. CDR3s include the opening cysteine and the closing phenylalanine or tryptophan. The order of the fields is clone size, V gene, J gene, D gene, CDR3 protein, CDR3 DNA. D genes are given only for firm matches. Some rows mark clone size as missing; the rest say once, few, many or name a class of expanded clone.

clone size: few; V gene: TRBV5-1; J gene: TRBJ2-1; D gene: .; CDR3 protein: CASSLVQGKGMEQFF; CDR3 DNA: TGCGCCAGCAGCTTGGTACAGGGAAAAGGGATGGAGCAGTTCTTC
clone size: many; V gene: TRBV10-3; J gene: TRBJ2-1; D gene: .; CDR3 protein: CASGQTSSYNEQFF; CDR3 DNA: TGTGCCAGCGGACAGACTAGCTCCTACAATGAGCAGTTCTTC
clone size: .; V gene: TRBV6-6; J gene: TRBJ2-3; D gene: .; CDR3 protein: CASTETGTSTQYF; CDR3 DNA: TGTGCCAGCACTGAAACTGGGACAAGTACGCAGTATTTT
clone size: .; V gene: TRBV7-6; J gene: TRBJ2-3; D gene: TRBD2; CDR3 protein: CASSHRTSGGIDTQYF; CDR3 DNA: TGTGCCAGCAGCCATCGGACTAGCGGGGGTATAGATACGCAGTATTTT
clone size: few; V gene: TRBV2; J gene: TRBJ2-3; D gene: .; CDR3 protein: CASLGRPVFDTQYF; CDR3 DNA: TGTGCCAGCCTCGGACGCCCCGTTTTCGATACGCAGTATTTT
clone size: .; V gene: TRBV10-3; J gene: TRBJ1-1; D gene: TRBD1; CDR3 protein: CAISETGVPEAFF; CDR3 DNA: TGTGCCATCAGTGAGACAGGGGTACCTGAAGCTTTCTTT
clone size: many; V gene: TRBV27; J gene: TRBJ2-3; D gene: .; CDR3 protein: CASSLLGSGTDTQYF; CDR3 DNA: TGTGCCAGCAGTTTATTAGGGTCCGGCACAGATACGCAGTATTTT
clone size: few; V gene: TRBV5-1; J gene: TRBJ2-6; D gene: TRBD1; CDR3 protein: CASSHGQGGAGPNVLTF; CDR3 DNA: TGCGCCAGCAGCCACGGACAGGGAGGAGCTGGGCCCAACGTCCTGACTTTC
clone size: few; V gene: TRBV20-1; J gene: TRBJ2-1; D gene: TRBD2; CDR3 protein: CSASGPKAGLVRYNEQFF; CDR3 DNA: TGCAGTGCCTCCGGTCCCAAAGCAGGACTAGTCCGGTACAATGAGCAGTTCTTC
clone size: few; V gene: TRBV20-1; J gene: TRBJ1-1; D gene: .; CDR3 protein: CSASWSLGMNTEAFF; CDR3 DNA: TGCAGTGCTAGTTGGTCTTTGGGCATGAACACTGAAGCTTTCTTT
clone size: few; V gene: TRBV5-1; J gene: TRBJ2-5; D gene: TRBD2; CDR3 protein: CASSLRVAGTYQETQYF; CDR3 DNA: TGCGCCAGCAGCTTGAGGGTAGCGGGGACGTACCAAGAGACCCAGTACTTC
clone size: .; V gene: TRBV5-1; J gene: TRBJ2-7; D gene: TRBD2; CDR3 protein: CASSWEGEGTYEQYF; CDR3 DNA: TGCGCCAGCAGCTGGGAGGGAGAGGGAACCTACGAGCAGTACTTC
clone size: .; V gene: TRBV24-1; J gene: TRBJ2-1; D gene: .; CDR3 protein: CATADSSYNEQFF; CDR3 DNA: TGTGCCACCGCGGACAGCTCCTACAATGAGCAGTTCTTC
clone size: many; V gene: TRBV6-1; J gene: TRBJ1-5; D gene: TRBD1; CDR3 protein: CASSTGTGSNQPQHF; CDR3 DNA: TGTGCCAGCAGTACCGGGACAGGGTCCAATCAGCCCCAGCATTTT
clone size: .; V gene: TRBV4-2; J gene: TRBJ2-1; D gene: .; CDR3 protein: CASSQEKITHNEQFF; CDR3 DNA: TGTGCCAGCAGCCAAGAAAAGATTACCCACAATGAGCAGTTCTTC
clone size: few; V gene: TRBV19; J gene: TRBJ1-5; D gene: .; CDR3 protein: CASGSTLEPQHF; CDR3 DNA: TGTGCCAGCGGTTCCACCCTGGAGCCCCAGCATTTT
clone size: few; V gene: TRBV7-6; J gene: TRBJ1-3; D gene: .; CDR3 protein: CASSLAGRNTIYF; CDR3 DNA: TGTGCCAGCAGCTTAGCCGGGCGCAACACCATATATTTT
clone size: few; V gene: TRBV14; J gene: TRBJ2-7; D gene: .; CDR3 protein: CASKLDGSYEQYF; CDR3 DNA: TGTGCCAGCAAATTGGACGGCTCCTACGAGCAGTACTTC
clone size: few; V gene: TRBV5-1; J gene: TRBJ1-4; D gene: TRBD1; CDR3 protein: CASSLTSGGEKLFF; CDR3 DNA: TGCGCCAGCAGCTTGACCTCAGGGGGTGAAAAACTGTTTTTT